A single sample gave rise to the 21 T cell receptor beta chains below, sequenced in a study of graft-versus-host responses after intestinal transplantation. Method: immunoSEQ multiplex PCR; TCRdb's copy keeps in-frame clones and lacks some. The sample holds some 120,000 clones, about nine tenths seen once. Their recognized antigens are unknown. The specimen was unstimulated CD4+ T cells sorted from spleen or lymph node cells, collected before intestinal transplant. The receptors come from a human donor who received an intestinal transplant.

This chain uses TRBV10-3 with TRBJ2-2; 7 bases match TRBD1. Trimming at V came to 0 bases and at J to 4 bases, leaving 2 bases not matched to a gene. The CDR3 has 15 residues. From germline, CDR1 is ENHRY and CDR2 SYGVKD. This chain's CDR3 is CAISESGQTTGELFF. CDR3 DNA sequence: TGTGCCATCAGTGAGTCGGGACAGACCACCGGGGAGCTGTTTTTT.

This clone was detected only once. This chain uses TRBV5-1 with TRBJ2-3, with D maybe TRBD2 (6 bases). The CDR3 sequence is 15 residues long. Trimming took off 0 bases at V and 1 base at J, with 9 bases between the two ends. Germline V gives CDR1 SGHRS, CDR2 YFSETQ. The CDR3 nucleotides read TGCGCCAGCAGCTTGGGGGGGGACCGCACAGATACGCAGTATTTT. This sequence encodes CASSLGGDRTDTQYF.

The rearrangement joins TRBV7-2 to TRBJ1-2; 7 bases map to TRBD1. V dropped 5 bases and J dropped 4; count of bases not matched to a gene: 13. Germline V gene data show CDR1 as SGHTA and CDR2 as FQGNSA. CDR3 length equals 16 residues. This CDR3 reads CASSGRWDRLTYGYTF. The CDR3 DNA follows: TGTGCCAGCAGCGGACGATGGGACAGACTAACCTATGGCTACACCTTC. Combining the CDR3 with reference TRBV7-2 and TRBJ1-2 gives the whole variable domain GAGVSQSPSNKVTEKGKDVELRCDPISGHTALYWYRQSLGQGLEFLIYFQGNSAPDKSGLPSDRFSAERTGGSVSTLTIQRTQQEDSAVYLCASSGRWDRLTYGYTFGSGTRLTVV.

The chain's CDR3 is CASSQVLAGGETQYF. The CDR3 DNA sequence: TGCGCCAGCAGCCAAGTATTAGCGGGGGGGGAGACCCAGTACTTC. The chain employs TRBV4-3 and TRBJ2-5; 11 nucleotides line up with TRBD2. J was trimmed by 5 bases and V by 1 base; bases with no gene match: 3. Germline CDR1 and CDR2: LGHNA and YSLEER. This CDR3 has 15 residues.

V and J are TRBV5-1 and TRBJ2-1; 8 bases are shared with TRBD2. CDR1 is SGHRS and CDR2 is YFSETQ in the germline V gene. This CDR3 comprises 15 residues. The V gene end was trimmed by 4 bases and the J gene end by 10 bases; junction bases not matched to a gene: 13. The CDR3 DNA sequence: TGCGCCAGCAGCCCACTCCGGGAGGGCGGGAACGAGCAGTTCTTC. Its translation is CASSPLREGGNEQFF.

The gene calls are TRBV11-2 and TRBJ2-3; D call uncertain. Trimming left V 3 bases short and J 2 bases short, with 6 bases between. The CDR3 contains 13 residues. CDR1 is SGHAT, CDR2 FQNNGV, per germline. CDR3 bases: TGTGCCAGCAGCTTCCGCGACACAGATACGCAGTATTTT. Residues: CASSFRDTDTQYF.

The chain is built from TRBV4-1 and TRBJ2-1, with D perhaps matching TRBD2 (6 bases). Germline values: CDR1 MGHRA, CDR2 YSYEKL. V lost 0 bases and J 4 bases, leaving 16 bases between the germline ends. This CDR3 has 17 residues. CDR3 loop: CASSQDFTGEDYNEQFF. The CDR3 DNA follows: TGCGCCAGCAGCCAAGATTTTACGGGAGAGGATTACAATGAGCAGTTCTTC.

This clone was counted a single time. V usage is TRBV7-8 and J usage is TRBJ1-1; 8 bases align to TRBD1. The CDR3 consists of 15 residues. The germline V gene encodes CDR1 SGHVS and CDR2 FQNEAQ. Losses at the gene ends were 5 bases for V and 1 base for J; bases not matched to a gene: 6. The CDR3 is CASSIRQGWNTEAFF. CDR3 bases: TGTGCCAGCAGCATCCGACAGGGGTGGAACACTGAAGCTTTCTTT. The variable domain in full, with the rest retrieved from reference TRBV7-8 and TRBJ1-1, is GAGVSQSPRYKVAKRGQDVALRCDPISGHVSLFWYQQALGQGPEFLTYFQNEAQLDKSGLPSDRFFAERPEGSVSTLKIQRTQQEDSAVYLCASSIRQGWNTEAFFGQGTRLTVV.

J is TRBJ2-6 and V is TRBV18, with a possible D match to TRBD2 (6 bases). Looked up from germline, CDR1 is KGHSH and CDR2 is LQKENI. With 3 bases removed from V and 0 bases from J, the gap between germline ends came to 18 bases. CDR3 size: 19 residues. The CDR3 here is CASSPLSWTGGSGANVLTF. As DNA, the CDR3 is TGTGCCAGCTCACCCCTCTCCTGGACCGGGGGCTCTGGGGCCAACGTCCTGACTTTC.

The chain combines TRBV6-6 with TRBJ2-7; 8 bases align to TRBD1. The CDR3 consists of 14 residues. The germline gives CDR1 MNHNY, CDR2 SVGAGI (reference sequence). J lost 4 bases, V lost 2 bases, and 4 bases had no gene match. The DNA of the CDR3 is TGTGCCAGCAGTTACGGACAGGGAGGTTACGAGCAGTACTTC. Protein sequence: CASSYGQGGYEQYF.

In this sample, this clone turned up once. This rearrangement joins TRBV5-1 to TRBJ2-7; 9 positions agree with TRBD2. Germline values: CDR1 SGHRS, CDR2 YFSETQ. The CDR3 has 16 residues. Germline trimming cut 2 bases from V and 4 bases from J; bases unmatched to any gene: 10. CDR3 in DNA: TGCGCCAGCAGCTTCCGGACTAGCGCATACATATACGAGCAGTACTTC. Translating it yields CASSFRTSAYIYEQYF.

The chain joins TRBV7-2 to TRBJ2-2, with unresolved D. This CDR3 spans 14 amino acids. Trimming left V 0 bases short and J 5 bases short, with 7 bases between. Germline V gene data show CDR1 as SGHTA and CDR2 as FQGNSA. The CDR3 nucleotides read TGTGCCAGCAGCTTAGCGCAGATGACCGGGGAGCTGTTTTTT. It encodes CASSLAQMTGELFF. The variable domain in full, with the rest retrieved from reference TRBV7-2 and TRBJ2-2, is GAGVSQSPSNKVTEKGKDVELRCDPISGHTALYWYRQSLGQGLEFLIYFQGNSAPDKSGLPSDRFSAERTGGSVSTLTIQRTQQEDSAVYLCASSLAQMTGELFFGEGSRLTVL.

V usage is TRBV5-1 and J usage is TRBJ1-1; D is uncertain. The CDR3 is made up of 14 amino acids. Germline assignment: CDR1 SGHRS and CDR2 YFSETQ. The V and J ends lost 4 bases and 2 bases respectively, with 12 bases between them. The CDR3 coding sequence is TGCGCCAGCAGCCGACGGACGGGAAACACTGAAGCTTTCTTT. Translation gives CASSRRTGNTEAFF. Combining the CDR3 with reference TRBV5-1 and TRBJ1-1 gives the whole variable domain KAGVTQTPRYLIKTRGQQVTLSCSPISGHRSVSWYQQTPGQGLQFLFEYFSETQRNKGNFPGRFSGRQFSNSRSEMNVSTLELGDSALYLCASSRRTGNTEAFFGQGTRLTVV.

This chain uses TRBV5-1 with TRBJ2-5; no firm D call. The CDR3 is 14 amino acids. Germline V gene sequence: CDR1 SGHRS, CDR2 YFSETQ. Trimming took off 0 bases at V and 4 bases at J, with 10 bases between the two ends. CDR3 loop: CASSLVVARETQYF. DNA for the CDR3: TGCGCCAGCAGCTTGGTGGTAGCCCGAGAGACCCAGTACTTC.

This clone appeared a single time. The same CDR3 arises from other DNA sequences in this sample as well. The V and J genes are TRBV5-1 and TRBJ2-5; D gene ambiguous. The CDR3 length is 12 residues. V lost 0 bases to trimming and J lost 5 bases, with 5 bases between them. CDR1 and CDR2 from the germline V gene are SGHRS and YFSETQ. CDR3 bases: TGCGCCAGCAGCTTGGCCGGGGAGACCCAGTACTTC. Residues: CASSLAGETQYF.

This chain uses TRBV28 with TRBJ1-3; the D gene is possibly TRBD1 (5 bases). CDR1 is MDHEN, CDR2 SYDVKM, per germline. Trimming left V 7 bases short and J 3 bases short, with 16 bases between. This CDR3 spans 15 amino acids. CDR3 residues: CASTTGLGIGNTIYF. CDR3 DNA: TGTGCCAGCACAACAGGTCTCGGAATTGGAAACACCATATATTTT.

The V and J genes are TRBV15 and TRBJ1-5; D not resolved. The CDR3 has 12 residues. The ends were cut back, 0 bases at V and 6 bases at J, with 3 bases in the middle. Germline V gives CDR1 LNHNV, CDR2 YYDKDF (reference sequence). The CDR3 loop is CATSRDRQPQHF. Written as DNA, the CDR3 is TGTGCCACCAGCAGAGATCGTCAGCCCCAGCATTTT. Using reference TRBV15 and TRBJ1-5 for the parts outside the CDR3, the full variable domain is DAMVIQNPRYQVTQFGKPVTLSCSQTLNHNVMYWYQQKSSQAPKLLFHYYDKDFNNEADTPDNFQSRRPNTSFCFLDIRSPGLGDTAMYLCATSRDRQPQHFGDGTRLSIL.

The rearrangement uses TRBV9 and TRBJ2-1, with 9 positions matching TRBD2. The CDR3 length is 17 residues. CDR1 is SGDLS, CDR2 YYNGEE, per germline. J was trimmed by 1 base and V by 1 base; bases with no gene match: 6. DNA for the CDR3: TGTGCCAGCAGCGTAAGGCTAGCGGGGAGGTCCTACAATGAGCAGTTCTTC. This gives the protein CASSVRLAGRSYNEQFF.

This chain joins TRBV18 and TRBJ1-3, with TRBD1 as a possible D gene (5 bases). Germline lookup yields CDR1 KGHSH and CDR2 LQKENI. This CDR3 is built from 16 residues. The germline V and J ends were trimmed by 4 bases and 8 bases, with 21 bases remaining between them. CDR3 residues: CASSLHPQVEGDTIYF. CDR3 bases: TGTGCCAGCTCACTACACCCTCAGGTTGAAGGGGACACCATATATTTT.

The V gene is TRBV9, the J gene TRBJ1-1; possibly TRBD1 for D (5 bases). The CDR3 length is 16 residues. Germline values: CDR1 SGDLS, CDR2 YYNGEE. V was shortened by 4 bases and J by 1 base, with 17 bases between the two germline ends. The CDR3 loop is CASSPTGGLGNTEAFF. The CDR3 coding sequence is TGTGCCAGCAGCCCCACCGGGGGGTTGGGGAACACTGAAGCTTTCTTT.

This clone was counted only a few times. The chain recombines TRBV7-3 with TRBJ2-1; TRBD2 matches 10 bases. The CDR3 extends over 15 amino acids. CDR1 and CDR2 (germline): SGHTA, FQGTGA. The trim removed 5 bases at V and 8 bases at J, leaving 9 bases unmatched. The CDR3, as DNA: TGTGCCAGCAGCCAGAGAGCGGGAGGGCCGTATGAGCAGTTCTTC. This encodes CASSQRAGGPYEQFF.